A single T cell receptor beta chain is shown here with its context. The donor population consisted of healthy HIV-negative adults with no recent acute infections or vaccinations. This record belongs to a study of shared clonotypes between healthy human individuals. This CDR3 contains 12 residues. V was pared by 5 bases and J by 8 bases, with 12 bases between. From germline, CDR1 is MNHEY and CDR2 SVGAGI. Sequencing used immunoSEQ multiplex PCR; TCRdb keeps in-frame clones, though not all of them. This repertoire shows about 2,500,000 clones, roughly 92% found once; its top ten account for around 0.14%.

This sequence was found in a man aged 18 to 30 in good health. The chain employs TRBV6-5 and TRBJ1-2; weak D call: TRBD1 (6 bases). The sequencing input was naive CD4+ T cells sorted from blood. Regarding subset: CD45RA+ positively selected. The CDR3 DNA reads TGTGCCAGCAGTGGGGGGGCACGGGGCTACACCTTC. Amino acid sequence: CASSGGARGYTF.